What follows describes a single T cell receptor (beta chain). Its specificity is unknown. The data stem from a study of cytomegalovirus exposure and HLA in healthy donors. With 60 Vbeta and 13 Jbeta primers, the PCR was carried out. Assay: immunoSEQ multiplex PCR; the TCRdb copy retains only in-frame clones and omits some. Among about 160,000 clones listed, roughly 80% were seen once. Overall study results and limits: Among TCR sequences, most were rare, though some public TCRs appeared in many donors. According to a later analysis, most TCR beta chains associated with CMV appeared HLA-restricted.

This TCR derives from a man aged 45-65 years in good health and CMV-seropositive. Sequencing was performed on PBMCs.

CDR3 residues: CASSYLSGTLKLFF. Written as DNA, the CDR3 is TGTGCCAGCAGTTACCTATCCGGGACTCTCAAACTGTTTTTT. The V call is TRBV6-5, the J call TRBJ1-4; D perhaps matches TRBD1 (5 bases). Trimming took off 2 bases at V and 11 bases at J, with 15 bases between the two ends. In germline, CDR1 is MNHEY, CDR2 SVGAGI. The CDR3 contains 14 residues.